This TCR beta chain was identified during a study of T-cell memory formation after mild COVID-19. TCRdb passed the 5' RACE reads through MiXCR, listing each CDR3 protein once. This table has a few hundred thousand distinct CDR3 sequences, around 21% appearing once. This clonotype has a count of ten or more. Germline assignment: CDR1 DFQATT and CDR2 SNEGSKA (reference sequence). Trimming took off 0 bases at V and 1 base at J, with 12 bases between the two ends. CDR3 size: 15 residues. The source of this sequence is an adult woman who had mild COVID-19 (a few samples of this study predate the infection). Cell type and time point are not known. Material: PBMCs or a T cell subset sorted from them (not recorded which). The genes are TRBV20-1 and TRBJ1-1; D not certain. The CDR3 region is CSARDPIKGNTEAFF. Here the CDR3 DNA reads TGCAGTGCTAGAGACCCTATAAAGGGGAACACTGAAGCTTTCTTT.